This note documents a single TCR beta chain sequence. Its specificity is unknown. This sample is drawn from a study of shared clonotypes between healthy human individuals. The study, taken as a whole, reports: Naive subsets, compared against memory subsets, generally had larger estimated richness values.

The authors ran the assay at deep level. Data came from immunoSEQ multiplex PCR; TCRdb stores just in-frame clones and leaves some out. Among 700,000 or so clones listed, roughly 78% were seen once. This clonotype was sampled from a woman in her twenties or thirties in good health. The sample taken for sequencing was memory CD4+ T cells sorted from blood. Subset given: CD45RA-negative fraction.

CDR3 nucleotides: TGTGCCAGCACTAGCGGGAGGGCGGGAGAGACCCAGTACTTC. It is translated as CASTSGRAGETQYF. V gene TRBV6-1 combines with J gene TRBJ2-5; 12 nucleotides match TRBD2. J gave up 4 bases and V 7 bases, and 4 bases lay outside the gene matches. The CDR3 covers 14 residues. The germline CDR1 and CDR2 sequences are MNHNS and SASEGT.